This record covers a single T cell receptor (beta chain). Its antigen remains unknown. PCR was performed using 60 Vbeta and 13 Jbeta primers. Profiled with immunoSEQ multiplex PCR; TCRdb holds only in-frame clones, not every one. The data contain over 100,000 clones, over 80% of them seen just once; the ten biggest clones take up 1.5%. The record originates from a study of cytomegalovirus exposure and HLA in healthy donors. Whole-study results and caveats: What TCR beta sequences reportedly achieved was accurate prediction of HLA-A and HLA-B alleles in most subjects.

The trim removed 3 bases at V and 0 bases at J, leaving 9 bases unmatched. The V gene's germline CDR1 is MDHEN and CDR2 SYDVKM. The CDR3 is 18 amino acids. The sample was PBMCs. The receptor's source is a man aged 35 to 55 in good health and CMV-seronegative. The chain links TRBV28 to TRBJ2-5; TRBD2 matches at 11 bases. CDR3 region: CASSLGLAGGHYQETQYF. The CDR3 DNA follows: TGTGCCAGCAGTTTGGGTCTAGCGGGGGGCCATTACCAAGAGACCCAGTACTTC.